This T cell receptor (beta chain) was profiled in a study of T cell responses to AZD1222 COVID-19 vaccine. Profiled with immunoSEQ multiplex PCR; TCRdb holds only in-frame clones, not every one. The sample contains 60,000 to 75,000 clones, 60% to 85% of which appear only once. On this clone itself: What it binds is not known.

General study results and limits: Regions 160-218 and 743-854 dominated among vaccine-associated CD4 TCRs spanning spike. The repertoires were collected only after the peak T cell response. Baseline testing showed seropositivity in only five to seven AZD1222 recipients.

The CDR3 consists of 16 residues. CDR1 is SGHRS and CDR2 is YFSETQ in the germline V gene. The germline V and J ends were trimmed by 0 bases and 9 bases, with 16 bases remaining between them. The TCR comes from an adult who received the AZD1222 COVID-19 vaccine. This chain joins TRBV5-1 and TRBJ1-6; a possible D gene is TRBD1 (6 bases). The specimen was peripheral blood, collected 28 days after the second AZD1222 dose. This CDR3 reads CASSLAGDISLSPLHF. CDR3 DNA sequence: TGCGCCAGCAGCTTGGCCGGGGACATCTCCCTTTCACCCCTCCACTTT.